One sample yielded the 32 T cell receptor beta chains listed below, sequenced in a study of shared clonotypes between healthy human individuals. Some clones are missing from TCRdb's copy, which holds only in-frame ones; the method was immunoSEQ multiplex PCR. The sample lists roughly 2.2 million clones, 90% to 95% occurring once. The sequencing sample was made of naive CD4+ T cells from PBMCs. Subset reported: CD45RA+ positively selected. The source of these receptors is a man aged 18 to 30 in good health. Some clones in this sample may be carry-over from other donors' samples.

CDR3 sequence: CASSLPRGGPGETQYF. CDR3 coding DNA: TGTGCCAGCAGTTTACCCCGTGGGGGGCCGGGAGAGACCCAGTACTTC. The chain has TRBV7-9 and TRBJ2-5, with D perhaps matching TRBD1 or TRBD2 (6 bases each). The germline V gene has CDR1 SEHNR and CDR2 FQNEAQ (reference sequence). The CDR3 has 16 residues. V lost 6 bases and J lost 4, with 21 bases in between.

Only one count was recorded for this clone. V is TRBV30 and J is TRBJ2-5; 12 nucleotides line up with TRBD2. Germline V lookup: CDR1 GTSNPN, CDR2 SVGIG (reference sequence). CDR3 length: 14 amino acids. After removal of 2 bases from V and 4 bases from J, the junction contained 2 bases not matched to a gene. Here the CDR3 reads CAWSLTSGRETQYF. Here the CDR3 DNA reads TGTGCCTGGAGTCTGACTAGCGGGAGAGAGACCCAGTACTTC.

The gene calls are TRBV19 and TRBJ2-7; D possibly corresponds to TRBD2 (6 bases). This CDR3 has 14 amino acids. Trimming shortened V by 7 bases and J by 1 base, and 14 bases separated the two germline ends. Germline values: CDR1 LNHDA, CDR2 SQIVND (reference sequence). This CDR3 reads CASKRREGSYEQYF. DNA of the CDR3: TGTGCCAGTAAGAGGCGGGAAGGGTCCTACGAGCAGTACTTC.

V is TRBV27 and J is TRBJ2-7, with 8 bases that match TRBD1. The CDR3 extends over 14 amino acids. The ends lost 4 bases at V and 2 bases at J; junction bases unmatched: 4. Germline V gene sequence: CDR1 MNHEY, CDR2 SMNVEV (reference sequence). The CDR3 loop is CASSSLDRAYEQYF. CDR3 nucleotides: TGTGCCAGCAGTTCTCTGGACAGGGCCTACGAGCAGTACTTC.

This rearrangement joins TRBV15 to TRBJ1-1, with a possible D match to TRBD1 (5 bases). The V and J ends lost 1 base and 3 bases respectively, with 9 bases between them. Germline CDR1 reads LNHNV; CDR2 reads YYDKDF (reference sequence). The CDR3 is 14 amino acids. The CDR3 reads CATSRGVGDTEAFF. The CDR3, as DNA: TGTGCCACCAGCAGAGGGGTAGGGGACACTGAAGCTTTCTTT.

J is TRBJ2-3 and V is TRBV28; D not certain. This CDR3 is built from 12 residues. The ends were cut back, 6 bases at V and 4 bases at J, with 8 bases in the middle. From germline, CDR1 is MDHEN and CDR2 SYDVKM. The CDR3 loop is CASRTTADTQYF. The CDR3 DNA sequence: TGTGCCAGCAGGACCACAGCAGATACGCAGTATTTT.

The rearrangement links TRBV28 to TRBJ2-2, with 8 bases identical to TRBD2. The CDR3 totals 16 residues. Germline CDR1 MDHEN, CDR2 SYDVKM. Losses at the gene ends were 2 bases for V and 2 bases for J; bases not matched to a gene: 4. CDR3 DNA sequence: TGTGCCAGCAGTTTAAGATTAGCGGGAAACACCGGGGAGCTGTTTTTT. It specifies CASSLRLAGNTGELFF.

CDR3 residues: CASSSWEGSSIGELFF. The DNA for the CDR3 is TGTGCCAGCAGTTCCTGGGAGGGGTCCTCGATCGGGGAGCTGTTTTTT. This chain links TRBV28 with TRBJ2-2, with TRBD2 identical over 7 bases. The CDR3 has 16 amino acids. In germline, CDR1 is MDHEN, CDR2 SYDVKM. After removal of 4 bases from V and 7 bases from J, the junction contained 12 bases not matched to a gene.

The V and J genes are TRBV7-9 and TRBJ2-1, with 11 bases that match TRBD2. Germline V lookup: CDR1 SEHNR, CDR2 FQNEAQ (reference sequence). The V gene end was trimmed by 5 bases and the J gene end by 6 bases; junction bases not matched to a gene: 6. The CDR3 extends over 15 amino acids. CDR3 protein: CASSPGLAEPNEQFF. The CDR3 DNA follows: TGTGCCAGCAGCCCGGGACTAGCGGAGCCCAATGAGCAGTTCTTC. The variable domain in full, completed from reference TRBV7-9 and TRBJ2-1, reads DTGVSQNPRHKITKRGQNVTFRCDPISEHNRLYWYRQTLGQGPEFLTYFQNEAQLEKSRLLSDRFSAERPKGSFSTLEIQRTEQGDSAMYLCASSPGLAEPNEQFFGPGTRLTVL.

The chain has TRBV7-2 and TRBJ1-2; no definite D call. Germline V gene data show CDR1 as SGHTA and CDR2 as FQGNSA. CDR3 size: 13 residues. Deletions cut 1 base from V and 3 bases from J, with 6 bases between. CDR3 in DNA: TGTGCCAGCAGCTTAGATACAGACTATGGCTACACCTTC. Encoded protein: CASSLDTDYGYTF.

This chain links TRBV5-1 with TRBJ1-1; tentative D call: TRBD1 (5 bases). This CDR3 region has 13 residues. The germline gives CDR1 SGHRS, CDR2 YFSETQ. V lost 4 bases and J lost 5, with 12 bases in between. The CDR3 DNA follows: TGCGCCAGCAGCCCCGACAGACAAACTGAAGCTTTCTTT. It encodes CASSPDRQTEAFF.

This chain connects TRBV28 to TRBJ2-7, with D tentatively TRBD1 or TRBD2 (7 bases each). Trimming removed 2 bases at V and 3 bases at J, with 14 bases between. This CDR3 has 15 residues. Germline assignment: CDR1 MDHEN and CDR2 SYDVKM. CDR3: CASSLQTGTIYEQYF. In nucleotides, the CDR3 is TGTGCCAGCAGTTTACAGACAGGGACTATCTACGAGCAGTACTTC.

On this clone itself: The sample holds other DNA sequences that translate to the same CDR3. The J gene is TRBJ2-3, the V gene TRBV7-2, with D perhaps TRBD1 (6 bases). The V gene lost 2 bases and the J gene lost 3 bases, with 9 bases spanning the gap. The CDR3 extends over 14 amino acids. Germline lookup yields CDR1 SGHTA and CDR2 FQGNSA. Written as DNA, the CDR3 is TGTGCCAGCAGCTTAAACAGGGCGACAGATACGCAGTATTTT. It yields the protein CASSLNRATDTQYF.

Comments on this clone: The sample holds other DNA sequences that translate to the same CDR3. The chain carries TRBV28 and TRBJ2-7, with D unresolved. The CDR3 has 12 amino acids. The germline gives CDR1 MDHEN, CDR2 SYDVKM. V was trimmed by 2 bases and J by 2 bases, leaving 4 bases between them. In nucleotides, the CDR3 is TGTGCCAGCAGTTTAGCTGCCTACGAGCAGTACTTC. Residues: CASSLAAYEQYF.

This rearrangement joins TRBV30 to TRBJ2-3; 9 nucleotides align to TRBD1. The CDR3 totals 15 residues. Germline CDR1 is GTSNPN and CDR2 is SVGIG (reference sequence). Trimming at V came to 1 base and at J to 4 bases, leaving 6 bases not matched to a gene. The CDR3 nucleotides are TGTGCCTGGAGTGCGGACAGGGGACGGGCAGATACGCAGTATTTT. It specifies CAWSADRGRADTQYF. Full variable domain (outside the CDR3, taken from reference TRBV30 and TRBJ2-3): SQTIHQWPATLVQPVGSPLSLECTVEGTSNPNLYWYRQAAGRGLQLLFYSVGIGQISSEVPQNLSASRPQDRQFILSSKKLLLSDSGFYLCAWSADRGRADTQYFGPGTRLTVL.

With respect to this clone: This sample also contains other DNA sequences that code for the same CDR3. The chain has TRBV30 and TRBJ2-7, with D perhaps TRBD2 (5 bases). The CDR3 has 14 amino acids. Per the germline V gene, CDR1 is GTSNPN and CDR2 is SVGIG (reference sequence). Deletions cut 0 bases from V and 0 bases from J, with 9 bases between. CDR3 DNA: TGTGCCTGGAGTGTACTTGGGAGCTCCTACGAGCAGTACTTC. Translation gives CAWSVLGSSYEQYF.

The chain is built from TRBV2 and TRBJ1-3; no reliable D call. V gave up 9 bases and J gave up 1 base, with 10 bases separating them. Germline V gene data show CDR1 as SNHLY and CDR2 as FYNNEI. This CDR3 has 13 amino acids. CDR3 nucleotides: TGTGCCAGGTCGTACGCGTCTGGAAACACCATATATTTT. It is translated as CARSYASGNTIYF. The complete variable domain, with remaining parts taken from reference TRBV2 and TRBJ1-3, reads EPEVTQTPSHQVTQMGQEVILRCVPISNHLYFYWYRQILGQKVEFLVSFYNNEISEKSEIFDDQFSVERPDGSNFTLKIRSTKLEDSAMYFCARSYASGNTIYFGEGSWLTVV.

This chain joins TRBV5-1 and TRBJ1-5; D unclear. The CDR3 runs to 15 residues. Looked up from germline, CDR1 is SGHRS and CDR2 is YFSETQ. With 7 bases removed from V and 3 bases from J, the gap between germline ends came to 17 bases. The CDR3 nucleotides read TGCGCCAGCGGTGGGAAAAGACGGATCAATCAGCCCCAGCATTTT. Amino acid sequence: CASGGKRRINQPQHF.

J is TRBJ2-7 and V is TRBV28; a possible D gene is TRBD2 (6 bases). There are 14 residues in the CDR3. The V gene's germline CDR1 is MDHEN and CDR2 SYDVKM. V dropped 6 bases and J dropped 5 bases, with 17 bases sitting between them. CDR3: CASSPRESLNEQYF. The CDR3 DNA reads TGTGCCAGCAGCCCCCGGGAGAGTTTGAACGAGCAGTACTTC.

V usage is TRBV7-9 and J usage is TRBJ2-7; 7 bases are shared with TRBD1. CDR3 size: 17 residues. The V gene end was trimmed by 5 bases and the J gene end by 0 bases; junction bases not matched to a gene: 13. Per germline, CDR1 SEHNR and CDR2 FQNEAQ (reference sequence). The DNA for the CDR3 is TGTGCCAGCAGCCCTCACTTTATGACAGGGAGCTCCTACGAGCAGTACTTC. Protein: CASSPHFMTGSSYEQYF.

The chain uses TRBV7-9 and TRBJ1-5; D call uncertain. The germline V and J ends were trimmed by 1 base and 2 bases, with 12 bases remaining between them. The CDR3 runs 16 residues. CDR1 is SEHNR, CDR2 FQNEAQ, per germline (reference sequence). The CDR3, as DNA: TGTGCCAGCAGCTTAGTCGGCCCCCGGGGCAATCAGCCCCAGCATTTT. It yields the protein CASSLVGPRGNQPQHF.

This rearrangement joins TRBV28 to TRBJ2-5; maybe TRBD1 (6 bases). The J call may be mistaken, given a closer DNA end match to TRBJ2-7. Germline V lookup: CDR1 MDHEN, CDR2 SYDVKM. This CDR3 is 13 amino acids long. CDR3 protein: CASTATGPYEQYF. In DNA, the CDR3 is TGTGCCAGCACCGCGACAGGCCCCTACGAGCAGTACTTC.

The CDR3 region is CASRVDRGVETQYF. The CDR3 nucleotides read TGTGCCAGCAGAGTGGACAGGGGGGTAGAGACCCAGTACTTC. The rearrangement joins TRBV5-4 to TRBJ2-5, with 10 bases that match TRBD1. V lost 5 bases to trimming and J lost 4 bases; unmatched junction nucleotides: 5. CDR1 and CDR2 (germline): SGHNT, YYREEE (reference sequence). The CDR3 spans 14 residues.

The chain links TRBV29-1 to TRBJ2-7; the D gene could be TRBD1 or TRBD2 (5 bases each). V was clipped by 1 base and J by 0 bases, with 16 bases between them. The length of the CDR3 is 16 residues. In germline, CDR1 is SQVTM, CDR2 ANQGSEA. CDR3 sequence (DNA): TGCAGCGTTGAAGGTGTTGTACGAGGGGACTCCTACGAGCAGTACTTC. Translation: CSVEGVVRGDSYEQYF.

The chain has TRBV4-2 and TRBJ2-5; no clear D gene. Trimming removed 0 bases at V and 1 base at J, with 9 bases between. The germline V gene has CDR1 LGHNA and CDR2 YNFKEQ. The CDR3 loop spans 15 amino acids. The CDR3 here is CASSQDLATQETQYF. The DNA for the CDR3 is TGTGCCAGCAGCCAAGATCTTGCGACCCAAGAGACCCAGTACTTC.

The chain combines TRBV2 with TRBJ1-4; D is uncertain. Germline CDR1 SNHLY, CDR2 FYNNEI. The CDR3 runs to 13 residues. Trimming left V 4 bases short and J 6 bases short, with 9 bases between. In nucleotides, the CDR3 is TGTGCCAGCAGTGCGGCATGGTATGAAAAACTGTTTTTT. Translating it yields CASSAAWYEKLFF.

This clone occurred once. This chain joins TRBV7-2 and TRBJ2-7; the D gene is possibly TRBD2 (6 bases). With 3 bases removed from V and 5 bases from J, the gap between germline ends came to 14 bases. The CDR3 runs 14 residues. Germline CDR1 reads SGHTA; CDR2 reads FQGNSA. The CDR3, as DNA: TGTGCCAGCAGCTTGACCGGGGGTGTGGACGAGCAGTACTTC. The encoded protein is CASSLTGGVDEQYF. Complete variable domain (other parts from reference TRBV7-2 and TRBJ2-7): GAGVSQSPSNKVTEKGKDVELRCDPISGHTALYWYRQSLGQGLEFLIYFQGNSAPDKSGLPSDRFSAERTGGSVSTLTIQRTQQEDSAVYLCASSLTGGVDEQYFGPGTRLTVT.

This clone was counted only a few times. The chain couples TRBV11-1 to TRBJ2-1; D is unresolved. CDR3 size: 14 residues. Germline CDR1 is SGHAT and CDR2 is FQDESV (reference sequence). Trimming took off 0 bases at V and 5 bases at J, with 8 bases between the two ends. This CDR3 reads CASSLARLNNEQFF. CDR3 coding DNA: TGTGCCAGCAGCTTAGCGAGGCTAAACAATGAGCAGTTCTTC.

This chain uses TRBV7-9 with TRBJ1-4, with TRBD1 as a possible D gene (6 bases). This CDR3 comprises 14 residues. The germline gives CDR1 SEHNR, CDR2 FQNEAQ (reference sequence). V was trimmed by 4 bases and J by 3 bases, leaving 9 bases between them. The CDR3 is CASSSGGPNEKLFF. The CDR3 bases are TGTGCCAGCAGCTCCGGGGGGCCTAATGAAAAACTGTTTTTT.

The genes are TRBV28 and TRBJ1-2, with D tentatively TRBD1 (6 bases). V was cut by 5 bases and J by 7 bases, with 11 bases left in between. The germline gives CDR1 MDHEN, CDR2 SYDVKM. CDR3 length equals 12 residues. CDR3: CASSKQGGGYTF. As DNA, the CDR3 is TGTGCCAGCAGTAAACAGGGCGGTGGCTACACCTTC.

The chain joins TRBV5-1 to TRBJ2-5; unclear D gene. Per germline, CDR1 SGHRS and CDR2 YFSETQ. V was pared by 5 bases and J by 5 bases, with 13 bases between. This CDR3 region has 13 residues. The CDR3 nucleotides read TGCGCCAGCAGTGAGGCGCCGATCGAGACCCAGTACTTC. Translating gives CASSEAPIETQYF. Drawing the rest from reference TRBV5-1 and TRBJ2-5, the complete variable domain is KAGVTQTPRYLIKTRGQQVTLSCSPISGHRSVSWYQQTPGQGLQFLFEYFSETQRNKGNFPGRFSGRQFSNSRSEMNVSTLELGDSALYLCASSEAPIETQYFGPGTRLLVL.

The chain carries TRBV28 and TRBJ1-1, with 10 bases identical to TRBD1. This CDR3 spans 16 amino acids. CDR1 and CDR2 from the germline V gene are MDHEN and SYDVKM. V dropped 10 bases and J dropped 1; count of bases not matched to a gene: 12. The CDR3 sequence is CATWTTGGGGNTEAFF. CDR3 in DNA: TGTGCCACTTGGACGACAGGGGGCGGTGGGAACACTGAAGCTTTCTTT.